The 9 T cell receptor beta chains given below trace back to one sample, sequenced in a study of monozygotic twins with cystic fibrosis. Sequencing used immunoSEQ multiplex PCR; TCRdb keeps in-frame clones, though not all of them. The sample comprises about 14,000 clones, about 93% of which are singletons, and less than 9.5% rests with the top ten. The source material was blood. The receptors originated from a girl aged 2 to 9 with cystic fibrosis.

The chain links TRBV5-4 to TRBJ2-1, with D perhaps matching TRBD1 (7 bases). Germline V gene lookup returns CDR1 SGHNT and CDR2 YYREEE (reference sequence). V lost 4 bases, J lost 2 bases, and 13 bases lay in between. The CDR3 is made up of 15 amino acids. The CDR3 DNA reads TGTGCCAGCAGCGGCGGGACAGAACCCTACAATGAGCAGTTCTTC. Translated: CASSGGTEPYNEQFF.

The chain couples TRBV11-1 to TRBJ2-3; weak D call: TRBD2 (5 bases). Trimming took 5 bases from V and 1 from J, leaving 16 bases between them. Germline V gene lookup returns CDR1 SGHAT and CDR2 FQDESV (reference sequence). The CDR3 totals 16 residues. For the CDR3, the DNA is TGTGCCAGCAGCCCCGGGTTCGGGAAGGGCACAGATACGCAGTATTTT. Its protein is CASSPGFGKGTDTQYF.

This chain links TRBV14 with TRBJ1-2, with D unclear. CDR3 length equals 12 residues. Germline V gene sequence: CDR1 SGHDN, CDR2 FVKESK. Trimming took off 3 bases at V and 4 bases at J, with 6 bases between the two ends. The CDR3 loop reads CASSQRTYGYTF. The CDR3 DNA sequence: TGTGCCAGCAGCCAGCGGACCTATGGCTACACCTTC.

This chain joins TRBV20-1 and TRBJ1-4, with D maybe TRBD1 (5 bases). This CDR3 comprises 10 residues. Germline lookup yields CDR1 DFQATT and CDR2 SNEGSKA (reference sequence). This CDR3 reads CRPGTGKLFF. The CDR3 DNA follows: TGCAGGCCTGGGACCGGAAAACTGTTTTTT.

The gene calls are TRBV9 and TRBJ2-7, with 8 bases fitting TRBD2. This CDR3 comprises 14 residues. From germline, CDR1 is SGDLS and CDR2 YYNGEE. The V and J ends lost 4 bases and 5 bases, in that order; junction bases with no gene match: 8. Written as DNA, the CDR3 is TGTGCCAGCAGCCCCCGGGAGGGAGGCCACGAGCAGTACTTC. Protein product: CASSPREGGHEQYF. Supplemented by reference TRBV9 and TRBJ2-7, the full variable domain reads DSGVTQTPKHLITATGQRVTLRCSPRSGDLSVYWYQQSLDQGLQFLIQYYNGEERAKGNILERFSAQQFPDLHSELNLSSLELGDSALYFCASSPREGGHEQYFGPGTRLTVT.

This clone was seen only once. Here the CDR3 reads CATSRDWDGNQPQHF. CDR3 in DNA: TGTGCCACCAGCAGAGATTGGGACGGCAATCAGCCCCAGCATTTT. The chain couples TRBV15 to TRBJ1-5; D might be TRBD1 (5 bases). V gave up 0 bases and J gave up 2 bases, with 8 bases separating them. In germline, CDR1 is LNHNV, CDR2 YYDKDF (reference sequence). This CDR3 spans 15 amino acids.

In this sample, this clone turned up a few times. The CDR3 nucleotides read TGTGCCAGTGCGGTCGGACTAGGCACAGATACGCAGTATTTT. Residues: CASAVGLGTDTQYF. The chain has TRBV11-2 and TRBJ2-3, with 7 bases lining up with TRBD2. This CDR3 region has 14 residues. With 9 bases clipped from V and 1 base from J, the junction kept 7 bases outside the gene matches. Germline V gene data show CDR1 as SGHAT and CDR2 as FQNNGV.

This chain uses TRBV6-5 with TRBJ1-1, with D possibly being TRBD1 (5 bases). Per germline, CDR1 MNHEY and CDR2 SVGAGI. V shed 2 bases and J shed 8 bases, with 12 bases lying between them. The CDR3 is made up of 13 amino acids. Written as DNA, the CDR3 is TGTGCCAGCAGTTACGTAAACGGGGGGGAAGCTTTCTTT. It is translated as CASSYVNGGEAFF.

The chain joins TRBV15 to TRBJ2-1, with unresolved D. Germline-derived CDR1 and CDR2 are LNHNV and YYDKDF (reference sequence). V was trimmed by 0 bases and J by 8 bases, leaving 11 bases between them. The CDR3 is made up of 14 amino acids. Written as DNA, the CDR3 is TGTGCCACCAGCAGAGATAGGATTGGGGATGAGCAGTTCTTC. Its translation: CATSRDRIGDEQFF.